This TCR beta chain was identified in a study of memory CD4+ T cells and cytomegalovirus serostatus. The overall study: Healthy Belgian adult donors included under ten CMV-positive and 20 to 30 CMV-negative people.

Broader study findings: Of 150 to 200 reported CMV TCRbeta sequences, just over 65 were found in memory CD4+ repertoires.

Single viable CD3+CD4+CD8-CD45RO+ cells were sorted as the memory CD4+ T cells. This CDR3 is built from 16 residues. Per the germline V gene, CDR1 is SGDLS and CDR2 is YYNGEE. Losses at the gene ends were 0 bases for V and 8 bases for J; bases not matched to a gene: 10. TCRdb's table, derived via immunoSEQ multiplex PCR, lists solely in-frame clones and lacks some. The data contain under 70,000 clones, about 81% of them singletons. Details on this clone: Antigen unknown.

V is TRBV9 and J is TRBJ2-1, with 8 bases that match TRBD2. Sequencing was done on a sample of memory CD4+ T cells from blood. The receptor comes from an adult in good health and CMV-seronegative. The CDR3 region is CASSVAPSGSTDEQFF. The CDR3 nucleotides read TGTGCCAGCAGCGTAGCTCCCAGCGGGAGTACAGATGAGCAGTTCTTC.